The sequence of this TCR beta chain was determined in a study of TIL therapy for anti-PD-1-resistant metastatic lung cancer. The time point is: pre-treatment sample, taken before nivolumab and TIL therapy. Enrollment ran from late 2017 to January 2020. The libraries were made with immunoSEQ v3. The protocol was immunoSEQ multiplex PCR, while the TCRdb copy is restricted to in-frame clones and leaves out a portion. The table lists 50,000 to 70,000 clones, approximately 69% of them singletons. The CDR3 covers 15 residues. Per germline, CDR1 SGHNT and CDR2 YYREEE (reference sequence). V shed 2 bases and J 6 bases; nucleotides not matched to a gene: 6.

This sequence joins TRBV5-4 and TRBJ1-5; 9 nucleotides agree with TRBD1. The receptor was isolated from a person aged 25-79 years with non-small cell lung cancer. Here the sequenced sample was blood, taken at baseline. Here the CDR3 DNA reads TGTGCCAGCAGCTTACAGGGGGCGGTTGTTCAGCCCCAGCATTTT. It translates to CASSLQGAVVQPQHF.